The sequence of this T cell receptor beta chain was determined in a study of beta chain features in type 1 diabetes. General study results and limits: TCRB CDR3s were moderately but significantly shorter in Type 1 diabetes patients in all four CD4+ subsets.

The investigators reverse transcribed all of the isolated RNA, so they sequenced expressed TCRB transcripts. Measured with immunoSEQ multiplex PCR; TCRdb has only the in-frame clones, and not every one. The sample has roughly 400,000 clones, 11% to 15% seen once. Germline CDR1 and CDR2: SGHRS and YFSETQ. The J segment lost 3 bases and the V segment lost 4 bases, leaving 6 bases of the junction unmatched. This CDR3 region has 15 residues. The sample holds a few counts of this clone. The antigen remains unidentified. Sequenced input: naive CD4+ T cells from blood. The sequence was obtained from a man aged 25-45 years in good health. This chain connects TRBV5-1 to TRBJ2-5, with 10 positions matching TRBD2. The CDR3 here is CASSALLAGEETQYF. The CDR3 bases are TGCGCCAGCAGCGCGCTTCTAGCGGGGGAAGAGACCCAGTACTTC.